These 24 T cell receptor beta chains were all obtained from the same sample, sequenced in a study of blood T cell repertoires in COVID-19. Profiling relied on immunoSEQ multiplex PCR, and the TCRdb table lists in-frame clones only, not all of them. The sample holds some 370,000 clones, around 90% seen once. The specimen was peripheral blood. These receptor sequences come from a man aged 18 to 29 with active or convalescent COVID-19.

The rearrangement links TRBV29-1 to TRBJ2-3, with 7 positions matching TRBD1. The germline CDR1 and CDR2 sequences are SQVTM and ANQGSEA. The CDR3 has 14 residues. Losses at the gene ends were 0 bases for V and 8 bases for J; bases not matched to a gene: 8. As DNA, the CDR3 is TGCAGCGTTGAAGAGACAGGGATATTGGGTACGCAGTATTTT. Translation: CSVEETGILGTQYF.

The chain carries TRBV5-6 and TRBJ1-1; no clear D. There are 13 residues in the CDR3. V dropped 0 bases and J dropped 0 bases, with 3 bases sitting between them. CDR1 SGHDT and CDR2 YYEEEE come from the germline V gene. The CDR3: CASSLAVNTEAFF. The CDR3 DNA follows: TGTGCCAGCAGCTTGGCGGTGAACACTGAAGCTTTCTTT.

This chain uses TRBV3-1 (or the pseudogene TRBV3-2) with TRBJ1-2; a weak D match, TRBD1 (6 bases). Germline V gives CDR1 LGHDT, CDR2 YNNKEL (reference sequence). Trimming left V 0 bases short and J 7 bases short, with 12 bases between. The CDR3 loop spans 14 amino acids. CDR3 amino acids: CASSQDVIGGGYTF. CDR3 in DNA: TGTGCCAGCAGCCAAGATGTTATAGGGGGTGGCTACACCTTC.

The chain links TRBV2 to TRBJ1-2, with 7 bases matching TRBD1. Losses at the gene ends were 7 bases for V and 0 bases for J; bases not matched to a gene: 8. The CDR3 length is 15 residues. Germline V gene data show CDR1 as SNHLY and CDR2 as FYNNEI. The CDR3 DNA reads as TGTGCCAGCACTCCGGGACAGAGAACTAACTATGGCTACACCTTC. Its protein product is CASTPGQRTNYGYTF. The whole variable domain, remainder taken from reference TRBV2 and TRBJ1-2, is EPEVTQTPSHQVTQMGQEVILRCVPISNHLYFYWYRQILGQKVEFLVSFYNNEISEKSEIFDDQFSVERPDGSNFTLKIRSTKLEDSAMYFCASTPGQRTNYGYTFGSGTRLTVV.

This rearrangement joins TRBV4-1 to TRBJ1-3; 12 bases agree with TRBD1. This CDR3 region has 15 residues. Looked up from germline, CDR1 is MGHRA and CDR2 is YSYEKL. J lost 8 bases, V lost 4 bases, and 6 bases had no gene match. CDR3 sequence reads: CASSLGQGASDTIYF. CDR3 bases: TGCGCCAGCAGCCTGGGACAGGGGGCTTCGGACACCATATATTTT.

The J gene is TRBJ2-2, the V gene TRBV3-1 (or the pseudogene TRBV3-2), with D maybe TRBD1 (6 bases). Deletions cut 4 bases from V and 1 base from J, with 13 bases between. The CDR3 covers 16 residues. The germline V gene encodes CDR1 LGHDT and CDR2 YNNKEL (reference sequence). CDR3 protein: CASSRRDTENTGELFF. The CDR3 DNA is TGTGCCAGCAGCCGCCGGGACACGGAGAACACCGGGGAGCTGTTTTTT.

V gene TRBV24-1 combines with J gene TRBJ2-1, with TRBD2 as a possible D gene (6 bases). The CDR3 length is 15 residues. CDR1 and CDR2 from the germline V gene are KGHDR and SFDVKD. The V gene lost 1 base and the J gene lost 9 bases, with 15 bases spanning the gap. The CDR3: CATSDLRGSEGEQFF. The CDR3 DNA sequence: TGTGCCACCAGTGATTTACGGGGGAGCGAGGGTGAGCAGTTCTTC.

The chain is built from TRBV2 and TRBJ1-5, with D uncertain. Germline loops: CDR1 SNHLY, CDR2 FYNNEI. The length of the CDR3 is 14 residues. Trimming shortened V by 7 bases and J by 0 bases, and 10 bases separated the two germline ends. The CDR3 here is CASNGGFSNQPQHF. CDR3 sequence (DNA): TGTGCCAGCAATGGAGGATTTAGCAATCAGCCCCAGCATTTT.

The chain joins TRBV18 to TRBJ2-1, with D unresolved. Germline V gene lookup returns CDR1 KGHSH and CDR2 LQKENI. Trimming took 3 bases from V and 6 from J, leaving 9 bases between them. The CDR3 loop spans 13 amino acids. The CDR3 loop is CASSPWPVNEQFF. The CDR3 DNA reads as TGTGCCAGCTCACCGTGGCCCGTCAATGAGCAGTTCTTC. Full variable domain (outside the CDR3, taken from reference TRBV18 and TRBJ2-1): NAGVMQNPRHLVRRRGQEARLRCSPMKGHSHVYWYRQLPEEGLKFMVYLQKENIIDESGMPKERFSAEFPKEGPSILRIQQVVRGDSAAYFCASSPWPVNEQFFGPGTRLTVL.

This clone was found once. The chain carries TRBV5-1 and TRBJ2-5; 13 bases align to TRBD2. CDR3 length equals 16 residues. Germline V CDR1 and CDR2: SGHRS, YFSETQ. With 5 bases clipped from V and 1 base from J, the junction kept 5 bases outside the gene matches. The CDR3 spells CASSYGLAGAQETQYF. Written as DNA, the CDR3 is TGCGCCAGCAGTTACGGACTAGCGGGGGCCCAAGAGACCCAGTACTTC. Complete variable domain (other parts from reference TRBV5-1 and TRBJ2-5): KAGVTQTPRYLIKTRGQQVTLSCSPISGHRSVSWYQQTPGQGLQFLFEYFSETQRNKGNFPGRFSGRQFSNSRSEMNVSTLELGDSALYLCASSYGLAGAQETQYFGPGTRLLVL.

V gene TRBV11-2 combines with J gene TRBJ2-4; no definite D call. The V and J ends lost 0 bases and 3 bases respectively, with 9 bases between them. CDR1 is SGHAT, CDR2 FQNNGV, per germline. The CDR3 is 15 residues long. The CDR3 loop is CASSLDFADKNIQYF. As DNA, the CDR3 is TGTGCCAGCAGCTTAGATTTTGCAGACAAAAACATTCAGTACTTC.

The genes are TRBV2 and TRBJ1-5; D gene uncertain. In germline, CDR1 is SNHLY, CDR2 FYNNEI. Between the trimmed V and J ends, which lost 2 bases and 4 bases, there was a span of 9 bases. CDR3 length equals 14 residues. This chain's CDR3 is CASSENGVNQPQHF. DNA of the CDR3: TGTGCCAGCAGTGAAAACGGTGTGAATCAGCCCCAGCATTTT.

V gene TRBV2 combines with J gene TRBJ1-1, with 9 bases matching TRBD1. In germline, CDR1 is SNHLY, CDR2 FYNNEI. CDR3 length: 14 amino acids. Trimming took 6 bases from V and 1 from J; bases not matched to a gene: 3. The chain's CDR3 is CASRKQGANTEAFF. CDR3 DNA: TGTGCCAGCAGGAAACAGGGGGCGAACACTGAAGCTTTCTTT. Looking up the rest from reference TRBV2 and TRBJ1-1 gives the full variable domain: EPEVTQTPSHQVTQMGQEVILRCVPISNHLYFYWYRQILGQKVEFLVSFYNNEISEKSEIFDDQFSVERPDGSNFTLKIRSTKLEDSAMYFCASRKQGANTEAFFGQGTRLTVV.

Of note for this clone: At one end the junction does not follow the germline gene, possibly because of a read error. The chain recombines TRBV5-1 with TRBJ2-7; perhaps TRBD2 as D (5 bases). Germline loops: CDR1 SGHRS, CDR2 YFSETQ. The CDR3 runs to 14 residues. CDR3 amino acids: CASSLRGLSFEQYF. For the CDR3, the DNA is TGCGCCAGCAGCTTGCGGGGATTATCCTTCGAGCAGTACTTC.

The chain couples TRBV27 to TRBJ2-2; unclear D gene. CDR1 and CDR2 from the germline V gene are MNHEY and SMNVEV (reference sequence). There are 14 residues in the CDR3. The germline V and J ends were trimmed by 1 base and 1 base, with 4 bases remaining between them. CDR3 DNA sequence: TGTGCCAGCAGTTTATTCTGGAACACCGGGGAGCTGTTTTTT. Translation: CASSLFWNTGELFF.

The CDR3 spells CSVGQAPYEQYF. Written as DNA, the CDR3 is TGCAGCGTGGGACAGGCCCCCTACGAGCAGTACTTC. This rearrangement joins TRBV29-1 to TRBJ2-7; 8 positions agree with TRBD1. The V gene end was trimmed by 6 bases and the J gene end by 2 bases; junction bases not matched to a gene: 3. The germline gives CDR1 SQVTM, CDR2 ANQGSEA. The CDR3 is made up of 12 amino acids.

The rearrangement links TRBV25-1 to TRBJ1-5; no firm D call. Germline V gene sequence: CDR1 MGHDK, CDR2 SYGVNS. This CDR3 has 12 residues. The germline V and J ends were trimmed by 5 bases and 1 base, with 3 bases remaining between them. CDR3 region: CASSTSNQPQHF. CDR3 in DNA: TGTGCCAGCAGTACAAGCAATCAGCCCCAGCATTTT.

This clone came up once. CDR3 DNA: TGCGCCAGCAGTGTGCCGGTCTCCTACGAGCAGTACTTC. Its translation is CASSVPVSYEQYF. V usage is TRBV10-1 and J usage is TRBJ2-7; D gene ambiguous. Germline CDR1 is WNHNN and CDR2 is SYGVQD (reference sequence). The ends were cut back, 4 bases at V and 0 bases at J, with 7 bases in the middle. This CDR3 contains 13 residues.

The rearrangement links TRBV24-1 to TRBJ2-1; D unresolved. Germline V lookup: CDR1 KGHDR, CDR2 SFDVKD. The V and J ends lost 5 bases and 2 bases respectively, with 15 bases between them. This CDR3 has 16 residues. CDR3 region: CATSGNRPETYNEQFF. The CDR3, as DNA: TGTGCCACCAGTGGGAACAGACCGGAAACCTACAATGAGCAGTTCTTC.

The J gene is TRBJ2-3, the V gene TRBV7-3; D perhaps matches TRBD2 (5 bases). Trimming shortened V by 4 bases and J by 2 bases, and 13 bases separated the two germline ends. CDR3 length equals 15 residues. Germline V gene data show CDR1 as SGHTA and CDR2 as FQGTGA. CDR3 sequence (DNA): TGTGCCAGCAGCTACCTCAGCGGAACCACAGATACGCAGTATTTT. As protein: CASSYLSGTTDTQYF.

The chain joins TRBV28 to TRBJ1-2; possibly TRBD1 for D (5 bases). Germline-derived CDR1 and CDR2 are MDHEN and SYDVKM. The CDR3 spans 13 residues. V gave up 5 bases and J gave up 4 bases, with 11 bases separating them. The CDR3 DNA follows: TGTGCCAGCAGTAGAACAGGCAGCTATGGCTACACCTTC. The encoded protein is CASSRTGSYGYTF.

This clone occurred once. The CDR3 sequence: CASSDPETGGRAFF. The CDR3 DNA is TGTGCCAGCAGTGACCCTGAGACAGGGGGCAGAGCTTTCTTT. J is TRBJ1-1 and V is TRBV2; 10 bases match TRBD1. CDR3 length: 14 amino acids. J gave up 10 bases and V 3 bases, and 8 bases lay outside the gene matches. Germline loops: CDR1 SNHLY, CDR2 FYNNEI. The full variable domain, rest sourced from reference TRBV2 and TRBJ1-1, is EPEVTQTPSHQVTQMGQEVILRCVPISNHLYFYWYRQILGQKVEFLVSFYNNEISEKSEIFDDQFSVERPDGSNFTLKIRSTKLEDSAMYFCASSDPETGGRAFFGQGTRLTVV.

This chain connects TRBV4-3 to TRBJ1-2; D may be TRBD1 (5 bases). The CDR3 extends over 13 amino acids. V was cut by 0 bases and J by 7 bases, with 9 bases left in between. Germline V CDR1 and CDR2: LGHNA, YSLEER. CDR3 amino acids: CASSQDGRAGYTF. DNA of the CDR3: TGCGCCAGCAGCCAAGATGGCAGGGCTGGCTACACCTTC.

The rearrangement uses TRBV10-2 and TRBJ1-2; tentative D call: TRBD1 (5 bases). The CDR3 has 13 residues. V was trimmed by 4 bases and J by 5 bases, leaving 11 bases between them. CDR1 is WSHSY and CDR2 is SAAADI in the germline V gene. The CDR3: CASSGRGGYGYTF. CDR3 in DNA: TGCGCCAGCAGTGGGAGGGGAGGTTATGGCTACACCTTC.